This TCR beta chain was sequenced in a study of T cells of healthy individuals. There are 13 residues in the CDR3. The germline V gene encodes CDR1 MNHEY and CDR2 SVGEGT. The V end lost 7 bases, the J end lost 2 bases, and 9 bases lay between the germline ends. From the 5' RACE reads, TCRdb called clonotypes with MiXCR, one entry per CDR3 protein. Seen here are about 96,000 distinct CDR3 sequences, under 20% observed once, and the top ten hold roughly 6.2%. The J gene is TRBJ2-4, the V gene TRBV6-2 or TRBV6-3, with a weak D call TRBD2 (5 bases). This TCR was recovered from a human donor in good health. The CDR3 spells CASKEASKNIQYF. Written as DNA, the CDR3 is TGTGCCAGCAAGGAGGCTTCCAAAAACATTCAGTACTTC.